The entry below gives a single TCR beta chain sequence along with its context. Participant age was about 18 to 95 years, and participants resided in fewer than 25 US areas. Assignments of participants to cohorts depended upon their own reported clinical history. The data originate from a study of blood T cell repertoires in COVID-19. About the research overall: The study drew acute and convalescent COVID-19 samples from the United States, Italy and Spain.

In the original processing: Reference gene primers were amplified, and this amplification served to estimate nucleated cell counts. Sequenced by immunoSEQ multiplex PCR; TCRdb stores in-frame clones only, minus some. V and J calls plus clone size are reproduced from that table; the DNA served to infer D and trimming. The sample has approximately 200,000 clones, 85% to 90% seen once; the top ten hold roughly 2.4%. Sequenced material: PBMCs or T cells enriched from blood (not recorded which). The origin of this receptor is a woman aged 40 to 55 with acute COVID-19.

CDR3 sequence (DNA): TGTGCCAGGTTGGGAACTAGCGAAAGAGGGTCCTACAATGAGCAGTTCTTC. It translates to CARLGTSERGSYNEQFF. This chain links TRBV5-4 with TRBJ2-1; 7 positions match TRBD2. The V segment lost 8 bases and the J segment 1 base; nucleotides outside the gene matches: 15. The CDR3 length is 17 residues. Per germline, CDR1 SGHNT and CDR2 YYREEE (reference sequence).